The clone carrying this T cell receptor (beta chain) was seen repeatedly, ten times or more. The antigen is undetermined. TCRdb itself ran the multiplex PCR reads through MiXCR, one entry per CDR3 protein. Of some 150,000 distinct CDR3 sequences listed, about 20% are singletons. This sample was taken from a study of breast tumors, draining lymph nodes, adjacent tissues. The lymph nodes were axillary draining lymph nodes from breast cancer patients. Overall study results and limits: Tumor T cell lymph node origin was a supported hypothesis, not proven.

The specimen sequenced was axillary lymph node tissue. The TCR comes from a female donor with breast cancer. Some clones in this sample may be carry-over from other donors' samples.

This chain's CDR3 is CATSDPPTGELFF. CDR3 nucleotide sequence: TGTGCCACCAGTGATCCCCCTACCGGGGAGCTGTTTTTT. The chain joins TRBV24-1 to TRBJ2-2; no clear D gene. The CDR3 runs to 13 residues. The germline V and J ends were trimmed by 3 bases and 5 bases, with 6 bases remaining between them. Per the germline V gene, CDR1 is KGHDR and CDR2 is SFDVKD.